This T cell receptor beta chain originates from a study of blood T cells in healthy people across ages. Whole-study results and caveats: Researchers judged that diversity estimates from one million T cells fell short of true values. Reliance upon unsorted PBMCs precluded definitive naive versus antigen-experienced comparison.

Combining a sample-barcoded 5' primer with a J-beta primer mix, a second PCR ran for roughly 7 to 12 cycles. Every cDNA molecule carried a tag from a template-switch adaptor bearing 12 random nucleotides. MiXCR, run by TCRdb on the 5' RACE reads, gives a single entry per CDR3 protein. Of 550,000 to 750,000 distinct CDR3 sequences detected, approximately 21% appear once; the ten largest clones hold roughly 3.6%. Germline V gene sequence: CDR1 DFQATT, CDR2 SNEGSKA (reference sequence). The CDR3 is 13 amino acids. As for this clonotype: The antigen remains undetermined.

The receptor was isolated from a man aged 65 to 85 in good health. J is TRBJ2-5 and V is TRBV20-1; weak D call: TRBD1 (6 bases). Gene TRBJ2-7 matches the end of the DNA better, so the J call may be wrong. Sequenced input: blood. As DNA, the CDR3 is TGCAGTGCCTCAGTAGGACAGTACTACGAGCAGTACTTC. Amino acids: CSASVGQYYEQYF.